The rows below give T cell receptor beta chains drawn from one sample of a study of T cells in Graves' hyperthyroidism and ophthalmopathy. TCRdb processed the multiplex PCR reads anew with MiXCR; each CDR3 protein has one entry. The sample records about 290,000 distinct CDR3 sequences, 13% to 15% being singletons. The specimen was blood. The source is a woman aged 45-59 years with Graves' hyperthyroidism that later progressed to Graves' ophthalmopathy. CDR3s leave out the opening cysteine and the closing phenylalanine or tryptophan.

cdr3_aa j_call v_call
ASSQVREDYEQF TRBJ2-1 TRBV4-1
ASTPGNLEAF TRBJ1-1 TRBV28
SAHVGLAGGRFYNEQF TRBJ2-1 TRBV20-1
ASSGNRGNQPQH TRBJ1-5 TRBV27
ASAKGQNQPQH TRBJ1-5 TRBV19
ASSLGSGGRGTDTQY TRBJ2-3 TRBV7-9
SARESGRSSYNEQF TRBJ2-1 TRBV20-1
ASSLSPRGLSWKETQY TRBJ2-5 TRBV28
ASSRGQGAGGELF TRBJ2-2 TRBV3-1
ASRSDSSGGVVDTQY TRBJ2-3 TRBV27
ASTRTGTTGNTIY TRBJ1-3 TRBV2
ASSPTTGGSTEAF TRBJ1-1 TRBV5-1
ASSLRTSGRQPSYEQY TRBJ2-7 TRBV19
AWRLLTDEQF TRBJ2-1 TRBV30
ASSPPGSGYT TRBJ1-2 TRBV28
ASSSGRNQPQH TRBJ1-5 TRBV9
ASSSSFIPLAGGQGEQF TRBJ2-1 TRBV7-9
ASSYGSPGSYT TRBJ1-2 TRBV6-5
ASSVARADTQY TRBJ2-3 TRBV9
ASSHKRTGGDGYT TRBJ1-2 TRBV27
ASSLNEREQY TRBJ2-7 TRBV28
SAPGGGGSGNTIY TRBJ1-3 TRBV20-1
ASSFYDSSGANVLT TRBJ2-6 TRBV7-3
SARVARGPGYGYT TRBJ1-2 TRBV20-1
ASRRDSNQPQH TRBJ1-5 TRBV6-1
ASSGQGHYNEQF TRBJ2-1 TRBV6-2/TRBV6-3
ASSLHTEAF TRBJ1-1 TRBV28
ASSRGGPNNEQF TRBJ2-1 TRBV19
ASSLAGSNQPQH TRBJ1-5 TRBV7-9
AWRSRVSNQPQH TRBJ1-5 TRBV30
ASSLQAGANTGELF TRBJ2-2 TRBV7-3
ASSPASGRGYT TRBJ1-2 TRBV18
ASSETGLAGRTGELF TRBJ2-2 TRBV9
ASSSGLAGLTNFYEQY TRBJ2-7 TRBV2
AISEGTGGKEFYEQY TRBJ2-7 TRBV10-3
AEDEDRGEQY TRBJ2-7 TRBV19
ASSLAGTTIQETQY TRBJ2-5 TRBV11-1
ASSTLGDGSYNEQF TRBJ2-1 TRBV9
ASSDRGTNQETQY TRBJ2-5 TRBV6-1
ASSRRLAGGVNEQF TRBJ2-1 TRBV19
ASSLMGAGNTIY TRBJ1-3 TRBV27
ASTVATGANVLT TRBJ2-6 TRBV19
ASSPPQGFDEKLF TRBJ1-4 TRBV19
ASSGGEGPNYGYT TRBJ1-2 TRBV7-6
ASRFGPDGDSPLH TRBJ1-6 TRBV7-2
ASTRDQWNTEAF TRBJ1-1 TRBV27